These 21 T cell receptor beta chains were all obtained from the same sample, sequenced in a study of T cells in severe cutaneous drug reactions. The patients sequenced had a carbamazepine-induced Stevens-Johnson syndrome or toxic epidermal necrolysis reaction. TCR subtype-specific primers in iRepertoire multiplex PCR prepared libraries for bulk and single-cell sequencing. TCRdb re-called the multiplex PCR reads; one entry per CDR3 protein, DNA not given. The sample has 7,000 or so distinct CDR3 sequences. The sample was cells from a skin blister. The receptors derive from a human donor with toxic epidermal necrolysis, a severe cutaneous drug reaction.

The gene calls are TRBV4-3 and TRBJ1-1; TCRdb gives TRBD1 as the D gene, but with no DNA this cannot be confirmed. Germline assignment: CDR1 LGHNA and CDR2 YSLEER. This CDR3 has 14 residues. The CDR3 is CASSPSQGEGEAFF.

CDR3 protein: CASSVGVSSEDGYTF. J is TRBJ1-2 and V is TRBV9. Germline V lookup: CDR1 SGDLS, CDR2 YYNGEE. The CDR3 extends over 15 amino acids.

This rearrangement joins TRBV28 to TRBJ1-1. CDR3 length equals 13 residues. In germline, CDR1 is MDHEN, CDR2 SYDVKM. The CDR3 sequence: CASSLYVTTEAFF. Full variable domain (rest looked up from reference TRBV28 and TRBJ1-1): DVKVTQSSRYLVKRTGEKVFLECVQDMDHENMFWYRQDPGLGLRLIYFSYDVKMKEKGDIPEGYSVSREKKERFSLILESASTNQTSMYLCASSLYVTTEAFFGQGTRLTVV.

V is TRBV7-6 and J is TRBJ2-1; TCRdb lists TRBD2, though no DNA is available to test this call. There are 15 residues in the CDR3. From germline, CDR1 is SGHVS and CDR2 FNYEAQ. The CDR3 region is CASSLEGGRGNEQFF. Supplemented by reference TRBV7-6 and TRBJ2-1, the full variable domain reads GAGVSQSPRYKVTKRGQDVALRCDPISGHVSLYWYRQALGQGPEFLTYFNYEAQQDKSGLPNDRFSAERPEGSISTLTIQRTEQRDSAMYRCASSLEGGRGNEQFFGPGTRLTVL.

The rearrangement uses TRBV5-1 and TRBJ1-1; TCRdb proposes TRBD1, but this gene call is untestable without DNA. This CDR3 is 14 amino acids long. Per germline, CDR1 SGHRS and CDR2 YFSETQ. The CDR3 region is CASSLRQGNTEAFF.

The J gene is TRBJ2-5, the V gene TRBV27; the TCRdb call, TRBD2, lacks DNA for checking. The CDR3 covers 15 residues. CDR1 MNHEY and CDR2 SMNVEV come from the germline V gene (reference sequence). The CDR3 is CASSPLAGVGETQYF.

V is TRBV29-1 and J is TRBJ2-7; as DNA is missing, the TRBD1 call by TCRdb cannot be tested. The CDR3 contains 15 residues. Germline CDR1 reads SQVTM; CDR2 reads ANQGSEA. CDR3 loop: CSVEAGQYSSYEQYF.

V gene TRBV28 combines with J gene TRBJ2-2. In germline, CDR1 is MDHEN, CDR2 SYDVKM. The CDR3 length is 13 residues. CDR3 region: CASMPDPTGELFF.

The CDR3 loop is CASSLAEYEQYF. This chain joins TRBV7-8 and TRBJ2-7. CDR3 length: 12 amino acids. Germline V gene sequence: CDR1 SGHVS, CDR2 FQNEAQ.

The chain recombines TRBV29-1 with TRBJ2-1; TCRdb's D call of TRBD2 is untestable without DNA. The length of the CDR3 is 16 residues. Germline values: CDR1 SQVTM, CDR2 ANQGSEA. CDR3 region: CSVSTAGKSSYNEQFF.

The chain uses TRBV28 and TRBJ1-2; TCRdb lists TRBD1, though no DNA is available to test this call. The length of the CDR3 is 13 residues. Germline assignment: CDR1 MDHEN and CDR2 SYDVKM. CDR3 in amino acids: CASSLAQYYGYTF.

Its frequency marks this clonotype as medium-sized. This chain links TRBV28 with TRBJ1-4; the D call of TRBD1 rests on TCRdb alone, since no DNA is present to check it. CDR1 MDHEN and CDR2 SYDVKM come from the germline V gene. The CDR3 has 13 residues. This chain's CDR3 is CASSRVVNEKLFF.

The rearrangement uses TRBV10-3 and TRBJ2-3. Germline lookup yields CDR1 ENHRY and CDR2 SYGVKD. The length of the CDR3 is 16 residues. CDR3 residues: CAISEAADTSTDTQYF.

The V gene is TRBV4-1, the J gene TRBJ2-3; TCRdb gives TRBD1 as the D gene, but with no DNA this cannot be confirmed. The CDR3 spans 16 residues. The V gene's germline CDR1 is MGHRA and CDR2 YSYEKL. CDR3: CASSLIPRGPTDAQYF.

This clonotype is called medium-sized based on its frequency. The V call is TRBV6-2 or TRBV6-3, the J call TRBJ1-1; TCRdb selects TRBD1, and the lack of DNA leaves this call unchecked. Germline V gene data show CDR1 as MNHEY and CDR2 as SVGEGT. This CDR3 is built from 12 residues. The CDR3 protein is CASSHDRVQAFF.

The V and J genes are TRBV30 and TRBJ1-1. Per germline, CDR1 GTSNPN and CDR2 SVGIG (reference sequence). The CDR3 loop spans 14 amino acids. The CDR3 reads CAWSVGGVRTEAFF.

The V gene is TRBV20-1, the J gene TRBJ2-3; TCRdb's D call, TRBD2, is unchecked because there is no DNA. CDR3 size: 14 residues. Germline V gene sequence: CDR1 DFQATT, CDR2 SNEGSKA (reference sequence). The CDR3 protein is CSAPGLDGTDTQYF.

The chain uses TRBV28 and TRBJ2-3; TCRdb names TRBD2, which stays unverified in the absence of DNA. This CDR3 region has 17 residues. The germline V gene has CDR1 MDHEN and CDR2 SYDVKM. The CDR3 loop is CASSFRPTSASTDTQYF.

Measured by frequency, this clonotype is medium-sized. The gene calls are TRBV11-2 and TRBJ2-7; TCRdb's D call of TRBD2 is untestable without DNA. The V gene's germline CDR1 is SGHAT and CDR2 FQNNGV. This CDR3 is built from 16 residues. The CDR3 here is CASSLVPTSGSYEQYF. Supplemented by reference TRBV11-2 and TRBJ2-7, the full variable domain reads EAGVAQSPRYKIIEKRQSVAFWCNPISGHATLYWYQQILGQGPKLLIQFQNNGVVDDSQLPKDRFSAERLKGVDSTLKIQPAKLEDSAVYLCASSLVPTSGSYEQYFGPGTRLTVT.

J is TRBJ1-2 and V is TRBV11-2; TCRdb gives TRBD1 as the D gene, but with no DNA this cannot be confirmed. Germline CDR1 is SGHAT and CDR2 is FQNNGV. The CDR3 extends over 14 amino acids. The CDR3: CASSLTDTNYGYTF.

The rearrangement links TRBV6-2 or TRBV6-3 to TRBJ1-5. This CDR3 region has 15 residues. Germline V gives CDR1 MNHEY, CDR2 SVGEGT. This chain's CDR3 is CASSYAWTSNQPQHF.